A selection of T cell receptor beta chains follows, all from one sample in a study of blood T cells in healthy people across ages. MiXCR, applied by TCRdb to the 5' RACE reads, yields one record per CDR3 protein. Counted here are more than 1,400,000 distinct CDR3 sequences, around 39% occurring once; the ten biggest clones make up approximately 7.9%. Sequencing input: blood. The receptors originated from a woman aged 18-29 years in good health. CDR3s include the opening cysteine and the closing phenylalanine or tryptophan. D genes are given only for firm matches. The listing skips clone size in some rows; elsewhere it reads once, few, many or a size class.

D: TRBD1
V: TRBV20-1
J: TRBJ1-2
size: few
DNA: TGCAGTGCTAGGGACAGGCCCAACTATGGCTACACCTTC
CDR3: CSARDRPNYGYTF

D: TRBD2
V: TRBV20-1
J: TRBJ2-7
size: NA
DNA: TGCAGTGCTACAACCTCGCTAGCGGGCTACGAGCAGTACTTC
CDR3: CSATTSLAGYEQYF

D: NA
V: TRBV12-3/TRBV12-4
J: TRBJ2-3
size: NA
DNA: TGTGCCAGCAGTTTATTCCGCACAGATACGCAGTATTTT
CDR3: CASSLFRTDTQYF

D: NA
V: TRBV7-2
J: TRBJ2-1
size: few
DNA: TGTGCCAGCAGCTTAGCGCGAACGGAGTCCAATGAGCAGTTCTTC
CDR3: CASSLARTESNEQFF

D: TRBD2
V: TRBV4-1
J: TRBJ2-1
size: once
DNA: TGCGCCAGCAGCCAATTGGACACGGGGGGGTCCTACAATGAGCAGTTCTTC
CDR3: CASSQLDTGGSYNEQFF

D: NA
V: TRBV20-1
J: TRBJ1-3
size: NA
DNA: TGCAGTGCTCGACACAGGGATGGAAACACCATATATTTT
CDR3: CSARHRDGNTIYF

D: NA
V: TRBV5-5
J: TRBJ2-7
size: NA
DNA: TGTGCCAGCAGCTTAGTTGACCGTACCTACAATGAGCAGTACTTC
CDR3: CASSLVDRTYNEQYF

D: NA
V: TRBV7-9
J: TRBJ2-1
size: few
DNA: TGTGCCAGCAGCCGAGAACGGGAGCAGTTCTTC
CDR3: CASSREREQFF

D: NA
V: TRBV12-3/TRBV12-4
J: TRBJ1-2
size: many
DNA: TGTGCCAGCAGTTCCGGGGCCTCCTATGGCTACACCTTC
CDR3: CASSSGASYGYTF

D: NA
V: TRBV9
J: TRBJ2-7
size: NA
DNA: TGTGCCAGCAGCGTAGACGCAGGGTTGTACGAGCAGTACTTC
CDR3: CASSVDAGLYEQYF

D: NA
V: TRBV20-1
J: TRBJ2-7
size: NA
DNA: TGCAGTACTAACCCCCTTAACGGACGAGAGGGTGGCTACGAGCAGTACTTC
CDR3: CSTNPLNGREGGYEQYF

D: NA
V: TRBV4-2
J: TRBJ1-6
size: NA
DNA: TGTGCCAGCAGCCAAATCGGCACCCAAAACGATAATTCACCCCTCCACTTT
CDR3: CASSQIGTQNDNSPLHF

D: TRBD1
V: TRBV6-5
J: TRBJ1-1
size: few
DNA: TGTGCCAGCAGTTACCTACAGGGGAACCCTGAAGCTTTCTTT
CDR3: CASSYLQGNPEAFF

D: NA
V: TRBV15
J: TRBJ1-2
size: few
DNA: TGTGCCACCAGCAGAGAGACCGGTGGGTATGGCTACACCTTC
CDR3: CATSRETGGYGYTF

D: TRBD2
V: TRBV20-1
J: TRBJ2-3
size: NA
DNA: TGCAGTGCTAGTTCTGGGCTAGCGGGAGATACAGATACGCAGTATTTT
CDR3: CSASSGLAGDTDTQYF

D: TRBD2
V: TRBV6-5
J: TRBJ2-1
size: NA
DNA: TGTGCCAGCAGTACGGGAAGCGGGAAGTTCTACAATGAGCAGTTCTTC
CDR3: CASSTGSGKFYNEQFF

D: NA
V: TRBV5-1
J: TRBJ2-2
size: few
DNA: TGCGCCAGCAGCGGGGCGGTGTCGAACACCGGGGAGCTGTTTTTT
CDR3: CASSGAVSNTGELFF